One and the same sample provided the 2 T cell receptor beta chains below, sequenced in a study of blood T cells in healthy people across ages. A second roughly 6 to 11 cycle PCR used barcoded and J-beta primers. TCRdb re-called the 5' RACE reads through MiXCR, storing one row per CDR3 protein. The sample yields about 2 million distinct CDR3 sequences, around half seen once. The sequenced sample was blood. The receptors shown here come from a woman in her 40s in good health.

The chain couples TRBV10-3 to TRBJ2-1; D may be TRBD1 or TRBD2 (5 bases each). The CDR3 spans 13 residues. Germline assignment: CDR1 ENHRY and CDR2 SYGVKD. V gave up 7 bases and J gave up 10 bases, with 17 bases separating them. This chain's CDR3 is CAITRDQSSEQFF. The CDR3, as DNA: TGTGCCATCACCCGGGACCAGTCATCCGAGCAGTTCTTC.

This clonotype was seen a handful of times. The chain combines TRBV9 with TRBJ2-1; perhaps TRBD2 as D (7 bases). This CDR3 spans 16 amino acids. The V and J ends lost 1 base and 7 bases respectively, with 18 bases between them. Germline CDR1 SGDLS, CDR2 YYNGEE. As DNA, the CDR3 is TGTGCCAGCAGCGTACCCGACCCGAGGGGGGGTAATGAGCAGTTCTTC. Its translation is CASSVPDPRGGNEQFF.